The next 30 T cell receptor beta chains were all read from a single sample in a study of cytomegalovirus exposure and HLA in healthy donors. Measured with immunoSEQ multiplex PCR; TCRdb has only the in-frame clones, and not every one. The top ten clones hold 1.8% of a sample with about 110,000 clones, approximately 90% of them seen once. The sequenced sample was PBMCs. Receptor source: a woman aged 18-35 years in good health and CMV-seropositive.

V is TRBV10-3 and J is TRBJ2-2; the match to TRBD2 covers 15 bases. Trimming removed 8 bases from V and 2 bases from J; junction bases left unmatched: 9. From germline, CDR1 is ENHRY and CDR2 SYGVKD. The CDR3 totals 18 residues. The CDR3 sequence is CAISLSGLAGGNTGELFF. In DNA form, the CDR3 reads TGTGCCATCTCTCTTTCGGGACTAGCGGGGGGCAACACCGGGGAGCTGTTTTTT.

This sequence joins TRBV6-1 and TRBJ1-1; 8 nucleotides align to TRBD1. V shed 2 bases, J shed 4 bases, and the junction held 18 bases outside the gene matches. The CDR3 spans 19 residues. The germline CDR1 and CDR2 sequences are MNHNS and SASEGT. CDR3 amino acids: CASSEFHRGRGPSSTEAFF. The CDR3 bases are TGTGCCAGCAGTGAATTTCATAGGGGCAGGGGGCCTTCTTCCACTGAAGCTTTCTTT.

The rearrangement uses TRBV9 and TRBJ2-3; 15 bases are shared with TRBD2. V gave up 3 bases and J gave up 8 bases; unmatched junction bases: 19. The CDR3 consists of 20 residues. Germline CDR1 reads SGDLS; CDR2 reads YYNGEE. This CDR3 reads CASSARTSGGANPTQVTQYF. The CDR3 region has the DNA TGTGCCAGCAGCGCTAGGACTAGCGGGGGGGCCAATCCCACCCAAGTTACGCAGTATTTT. The full variable domain, completed using reference TRBV9 and TRBJ2-3, is DSGVTQTPKHLITATGQRVTLRCSPRSGDLSVYWYQQSLDQGLQFLIQYYNGEERAKGNILERFSAQQFPDLHSELNLSSLELGDSALYFCASSARTSGGANPTQVTQYFGPGTRLTVL.

J is TRBJ2-7 and V is TRBV10-3; 14 nucleotides match TRBD2. Per the germline V gene, CDR1 is ENHRY and CDR2 is SYGVKD. The J segment lost 2 bases and the V segment lost 5 bases, leaving 2 bases of the junction unmatched. The CDR3 consists of 15 residues. The CDR3 sequence: CAISQTSGGAYEQYV. CDR3 DNA: TGTGCCATCAGTCAGACTAGCGGGGGGGCCTACGAGCAGTACGTC.

V gene TRBV9 combines with J gene TRBJ1-2; a possible D gene is TRBD1 (6 bases). Germline values: CDR1 SGDLS, CDR2 YYNGEE. The V and J ends lost 3 bases and 0 bases respectively, with 15 bases between them. The CDR3 spans 16 residues. The CDR3 DNA is TGTGCCAGCAGCGCCTTTACAGGGACCACTAACTATGGCTACACCTTC. Translated, it gives CASSAFTGTTNYGYTF.

The chain uses TRBV9 and TRBJ2-1; 11 positions match TRBD1. J was trimmed by 7 bases and V by 10 bases; bases with no gene match: 10. CDR3 length: 14 residues. The V gene's germline CDR1 is SGDLS and CDR2 YYNGEE. The CDR3 DNA follows: TGTGCCTCAAGCGGGGACAGGGGGTGGAATGAGCAGTTCTTC. Its protein is CASSGDRGWNEQFF.

This chain connects TRBV19 to TRBJ1-1; 8 nucleotides match TRBD1. Germline V CDR1 and CDR2: LNHDA, SQIVND (reference sequence). This CDR3 is 14 amino acids long. The trim removed 3 bases at V and 1 base at J, leaving 1 base unmatched. The chain's CDR3 is CASSMDRENTEAFF. The DNA for the CDR3 is TGTGCCAGTAGTATGGACAGGGAGAACACTGAAGCTTTCTTT.

The chain joins TRBV2 to TRBJ1-1; 8 bases are shared with TRBD1. The CDR3 covers 15 residues. The V segment lost 6 bases and the J segment 5 bases; nucleotides outside the gene matches: 11. Germline V CDR1 and CDR2: SNHLY, FYNNEI. The CDR3 region is CASRASTGGGTEAFF. In nucleotides, the CDR3 is TGTGCCAGCAGAGCCAGTACAGGGGGTGGAACTGAAGCTTTCTTT. The full variable domain, its missing parts supplied by reference TRBV2 and TRBJ1-1, is EPEVTQTPSHQVTQMGQEVILRCVPISNHLYFYWYRQILGQKVEFLVSFYNNEISEKSEIFDDQFSVERPDGSNFTLKIRSTKLEDSAMYFCASRASTGGGTEAFFGQGTRLTVV.

The rearrangement joins TRBV11-3 to TRBJ2-1, with TRBD1 matching over 7 bases. The CDR3 extends over 12 amino acids. Germline lookup yields CDR1 SGHNT and CDR2 YENEEA. With V trimmed by 4 bases and J by 15 bases, 9 bases remained unmatched. This CDR3 reads CASSSDRERLFF. The CDR3 region has the DNA TGTGCCAGCAGCTCCGACAGGGAGAGACTGTTCTTC.

The chain has TRBV30 and TRBJ1-4; 9 positions match TRBD1. This CDR3 spans 14 amino acids. Germline CDR1 is GTSNPN and CDR2 is SVGIG (reference sequence). The V segment lost 3 bases and the J segment 8 bases; nucleotides outside the gene matches: 7. CDR3 nucleotide sequence: TGTGCCTGGAGGGACAGGGGTCGAAGAGAAAAACTGTTTTTT. It encodes CAWRDRGRREKLFF.

V is TRBV13 and J is TRBJ2-3; 12 nucleotides agree with TRBD2. The CDR3 length is 20 residues. Germline trimming cut 8 bases from V and 0 bases from J; bases unmatched to any gene: 18. Germline values: CDR1 PRHDT, CDR2 FYEKMQ (reference sequence). The CDR3 DNA sequence: TGTGCCAGCTCAGCCAGTCTGCAACTAGCGGGGGGACTGAGCACAGATACGCAGTATTTT. Translating it yields CASSASLQLAGGLSTDTQYF. Combining the CDR3 with reference TRBV13 and TRBJ2-3 gives the whole variable domain AAGVIQSPRHLIKEKRETATLKCYPIPRHDTVYWYQQGPGQDPQFLISFYEKMQSDKGSIPDRFSAQQFSDYHSELNMSSLELGDSALYFCASSASLQLAGGLSTDTQYFGPGTRLTVL.

The rearrangement links TRBV19 to TRBJ1-5; 7 bases line up with TRBD1. Germline CDR1 LNHDA, CDR2 SQIVND (reference sequence). The length of the CDR3 is 15 residues. V shed 9 bases, J shed 0 bases, and the junction held 8 bases outside the gene matches. The CDR3 region is CASRPTGNSNQPQHF. CDR3 nucleotide sequence: TGTGCCAGCAGACCGACAGGGAATAGCAATCAGCCCCAGCATTTT.

The chain carries TRBV25-1 and TRBJ1-2; weak D call: TRBD1 (6 bases). Germline V gives CDR1 MGHDK, CDR2 SYGVNS. The CDR3 consists of 15 residues. With 4 bases removed from V and 2 bases from J, the gap between germline ends came to 14 bases. The CDR3 region has the DNA TGTGCCAGCAGTGGAAACAGGGTTCTCAACTATGGCTACACCTTC. Protein sequence: CASSGNRVLNYGYTF.

On this clone: The conserved phenylalanine or tryptophan normally closing the CDR3 is absent here, so this likely arose from a read error. This chain joins TRBV29-1 and TRBJ1-2; D is ambiguous. Trimming removed 6 bases from V and 0 bases from J, with 11 bases in between. Germline CDR1 SQVTM, CDR2 ANQGSEA. This CDR3 is built from 13 residues. CDR3 coding DNA: TGCAGCGTACGGGTCGAATCTAACTATGGCTACACCCTC. Its translation: CSVRVESNYGYTL.

The rearrangement links TRBV4-1 to TRBJ1-5; weak D call: TRBD1 (5 bases). Germline CDR1 is MGHRA and CDR2 is YSYEKL. The V end lost 2 bases, the J end lost 2 bases, and 16 bases lay between the germline ends. The CDR3 loop spans 17 amino acids. Written as DNA, the CDR3 is TGCGCCAGCAGCCAACTTCCAGGGAAGTCCGGCAATCAGCCCCAGCATTTT. Amino acids: CASSQLPGKSGNQPQHF.

Comment on this clone: Other nucleotide sequences in the sample specify the same CDR3. The V gene is TRBV4-3, the J gene TRBJ1-2; TRBD1 matches at 10 bases. V shed 1 base, J shed 3 bases, and the junction held 2 bases outside the gene matches. This CDR3 has 15 amino acids. The V gene's germline CDR1 is LGHNA and CDR2 YSLEER. The CDR3 sequence is CASSQGTGGDYGYTF. DNA for the CDR3: TGCGCCAGCAGCCAAGGGACAGGGGGGGACTATGGCTACACCTTC.

This clone was seen more than once but under ten times. V is TRBV9 and J is TRBJ1-6; D remains ambiguous. CDR1 and CDR2 from the germline V gene are SGDLS and YYNGEE. The CDR3 is made up of 13 amino acids. V was trimmed by 0 bases and J by 10 bases, leaving 8 bases between them. CDR3 bases: TGTGCCAGCAGCGTAGGGGAGGCCTCACCCCTCCACTTT. It yields the protein CASSVGEASPLHF.

V gene TRBV9 combines with J gene TRBJ1-5; 9 bases agree with TRBD1. There are 15 residues in the CDR3. Per germline, CDR1 SGDLS and CDR2 YYNGEE. V trimming: 3 bases; J trimming: 1 base; junction bases outside the gene matches: 2. CDR3 sequence reads: CASSGGQGSNQPQHF. The CDR3 DNA reads as TGTGCCAGCAGCGGGGGACAGGGAAGCAATCAGCCCCAGCATTTT.

J is TRBJ2-5 and V is TRBV27; 13 positions match TRBD2. Trimming cost V 3 bases and J 5 bases; bases outside gene matches: 6. The germline CDR1 and CDR2 sequences are MNHEY and SMNVEV (reference sequence). The length of the CDR3 is 16 residues. In nucleotides, the CDR3 is TGTGCCAGCAGTTTCTTACTAGCGGGGGGGCCGGAGACCCAGTACTTC. Translated, it gives CASSFLLAGGPETQYF.

The rearrangement links TRBV7-9 to TRBJ1-4; 8 bases are shared with TRBD1. There are 18 residues in the CDR3. Looked up from germline, CDR1 is SEHNR and CDR2 is FQNEAQ (reference sequence). V dropped 6 bases and J dropped 0; count of bases not matched to a gene: 12. The CDR3 sequence is CASRPLTGAGATNEKLFF. The CDR3 bases are TGTGCCAGCAGACCACTGACAGGGGCAGGCGCAACTAATGAAAAACTGTTTTTT. Drawing the rest from reference TRBV7-9 and TRBJ1-4, the complete variable domain is DTGVSQNPRHKITKRGQNVTFRCDPISEHNRLYWYRQTLGQGPEFLTYFQNEAQLEKSRLLSDRFSAERPKGSFSTLEIQRTEQGDSAMYLCASRPLTGAGATNEKLFFGSGTQLSVL.

J is TRBJ1-5 and V is TRBV6-6; D unresolved. Trimming took 6 bases from V and 3 from J, leaving 12 bases between them. The V gene's germline CDR1 is MNHNY and CDR2 SVGAGI (reference sequence). This CDR3 is built from 14 residues. This chain's CDR3 is CASRVDVANQPQHF. CDR3 nucleotide sequence: TGTGCCAGCAGGGTCGACGTAGCCAATCAGCCCCAGCATTTT.

The V gene is TRBV6-6, the J gene TRBJ2-7; 8 bases line up with TRBD1. Germline assignment: CDR1 MNHNY and CDR2 SVGAGI (reference sequence). J gave up 1 base and V 8 bases, and 4 bases lay outside the gene matches. This CDR3 is built from 13 residues. Written as DNA, the CDR3 is TGTGCCAGCGACAGGGGCAATTCCTACGAGCAGTACGTC. It yields the protein CASDRGNSYEQYV.

This clone was detected once. This chain joins TRBV4-1 and TRBJ2-5, with 7 positions matching TRBD2. V lost 5 bases and J lost 5; bases outside the gene matches: 14. Germline CDR1 MGHRA, CDR2 YSYEKL. The CDR3 totals 16 residues. CDR3 nucleotides: TGCGCCAGCAGCAAACAAGTACGACTAGCTGAGGAGACCCAGTACTTC. Translating it yields CASSKQVRLAEETQYF.

As for this clone: Other DNA sequences of this sample code for an identical CDR3. The V and J genes are TRBV6-6 and TRBJ2-2; D remains unclear. CDR1 is MNHNY and CDR2 is SVGAGI in the germline V gene (reference sequence). V was clipped by 0 bases and J by 4 bases, with 6 bases between them. The CDR3 is 14 amino acids. The CDR3 is CASSYSRSTGELFF. In DNA form, the CDR3 reads TGTGCCAGCAGTTACTCTCGGTCCACCGGGGAGCTGTTTTTT.

The gene calls are TRBV7-9 and TRBJ1-1, with D hard to call. Trimming took 5 bases from V and 6 from J, leaving 4 bases between them. CDR3 length: 10 residues. Germline-derived CDR1 and CDR2 are SEHNR and FQNEAQ (reference sequence). The CDR3 is CASSGPEAFF. The CDR3 DNA follows: TGTGCCAGCAGCGGGCCTGAAGCTTTCTTT.

J is TRBJ1-2 and V is TRBV29-1; no clear D. The CDR3 covers 13 residues. Germline CDR1 reads SQVTM; CDR2 reads ANQGSEA. Trimming left V 2 bases short and J 2 bases short, with 9 bases between. The CDR3 here is CSVEQAINYGYTF. DNA of the CDR3: TGCAGCGTTGAACAGGCGATCAACTATGGCTACACCTTC.

The chain uses TRBV6-5 and TRBJ1-1, with D possibly being TRBD1 (6 bases). V lost 2 bases and J 8 bases, leaving 12 bases between the germline ends. The germline CDR1 and CDR2 sequences are MNHEY and SVGAGI. The CDR3 runs to 13 residues. CDR3 in DNA: TGTGCCAGCAGTTACGAGGGGGAAACGGAAGCTTTCTTT. The encoded protein is CASSYEGETEAFF.

The chain recombines TRBV27 with TRBJ1-1; weak D call: TRBD1 (6 bases). Deletions cut 2 bases from V and 4 bases from J, with 11 bases between. Germline lookup yields CDR1 MNHEY and CDR2 SMNVEV (reference sequence). CDR3 length equals 14 residues. CDR3 loop: CASSLVGGGTEAFF. The CDR3 DNA reads as TGTGCCAGCAGTTTAGTAGGGGGGGGCACTGAAGCTTTCTTT.

The rearrangement joins TRBV2 to TRBJ1-5; the match to TRBD1 covers 7 bases. The CDR3 is 15 amino acids. Germline-derived CDR1 and CDR2 are SNHLY and FYNNEI. Losses at the gene ends were 6 bases for V and 0 bases for J; bases not matched to a gene: 5. The CDR3 reads CASRAGQSSNQPQHF. CDR3 bases: TGTGCCAGCAGGGCGGGACAGTCTAGCAATCAGCCCCAGCATTTT. Variable domain in full (rest from reference TRBV2 and TRBJ1-5): EPEVTQTPSHQVTQMGQEVILRCVPISNHLYFYWYRQILGQKVEFLVSFYNNEISEKSEIFDDQFSVERPDGSNFTLKIRSTKLEDSAMYFCASRAGQSSNQPQHFGDGTRLSIL.

J is TRBJ1-5 and V is TRBV5-5; 9 positions agree with TRBD1. Germline V gene sequence: CDR1 SGHKS, CDR2 YYEKEE (reference sequence). J was trimmed by 3 bases and V by 0 bases; bases with no gene match: 4. The length of the CDR3 is 16 residues. CDR3 nucleotide sequence: TGTGCCAGCAGCTTGGCTGGGACAGGGCCCAATCAGCCCCAGCATTTT. It translates to CASSLAGTGPNQPQHF. Combining the CDR3 with reference TRBV5-5 and TRBJ1-5 gives the whole variable domain DAGVTQSPTHLIKTRGQQVTLRCSPISGHKSVSWYQQVLGQGPQFIFQYYEKEERGRGNFPDRFSARQFPNYSSELNVNALLLGDSALYLCASSLAGTGPNQPQHFGDGTRLSIL.